A single sample is the source of the 17 T cell receptor beta chains below, sequenced in a study of blood T cells in healthy people across ages. Next came a second PCR, run for about 7 to 12 cycles, which used a sample-barcoded 5' primer along with a J-beta primer mix. TCRdb re-derived calls from the 5' RACE reads in MiXCR, one entry per CDR3 protein. The sample contains about 930,000 distinct CDR3 sequences, just under 30% of which appear only once. This sample also appeared in a second study, on T cells of mothers and their children.

Material: blood. The receptor set was obtained from a woman aged 40 to 55 in good health.

Concerning this clonotype: Given a much more abundant clone one base away, this may be a read error. The gene calls are TRBV9 and TRBJ2-7; tentative D call: TRBD2 (7 bases). Trimming took off 3 bases at V and 10 bases at J, with 23 bases between the two ends. The CDR3 sequence is 15 residues long. The germline CDR1 and CDR2 sequences are SGDLS and YYNGEE. Here the CDR3 reads CASSALGGGPEIQYF. CDR3 in DNA: TGTGCCAGCAGCGCCCTAGGGGGGGGCCCCGAGATCCAGTACTTC.

In this sample, this clonotype turned up a few times. V gene TRBV9 combines with J gene TRBJ2-3; 11 nucleotides agree with TRBD2. The CDR3 runs to 18 residues. Germline lookup yields CDR1 SGDLS and CDR2 YYNGEE. V lost 0 bases to trimming and J lost 2 bases; unmatched junction nucleotides: 8. The CDR3 loop is CASSVGGSGGGTTDTQYF. CDR3 DNA sequence: TGTGCCAGCAGCGTAGGTGGTAGCGGGGGGGGGACCACAGATACGCAGTATTTT.

A single count supports this clonotype. The CDR3, as DNA: TGTGCCACCAGCAGCCCGGGACAGGGCAGTGAGCAGTTCTTC. Residues: CATSSPGQGSEQFF. The chain is built from TRBV15 and TRBJ2-1, with 9 bases fitting TRBD1. The CDR3 spans 14 residues. The V gene end was trimmed by 3 bases and the J gene end by 9 bases; junction bases not matched to a gene: 6. Germline V gene sequence: CDR1 LNHNV, CDR2 YYDKDF (reference sequence).

Of note for this clonotype: A read error may explain this, as a much larger clone is one base away. This chain's CDR3 is CRANDDKYEQYF. DNA for the CDR3: TGCAGGGCTAACGATGATAAGTACGAGCAGTACTTC. The chain carries TRBV20-1 and TRBJ2-7, with D unresolved. Germline-derived CDR1 and CDR2 are DFQATT and SNEGSKA (reference sequence). CDR3 length equals 12 residues.

This clonotype was observed at least ten times. The rearrangement uses TRBV7-3 and TRBJ2-3; D not certain. Germline CDR1 is SGHTA and CDR2 is FQGTGA. Trimming shortened V by 5 bases and J by 6 bases, and 12 bases separated the two germline ends. There are 13 residues in the CDR3. In DNA form, the CDR3 reads TGTGCCAGCAGCCTCGGGTCAGAGGATACGCAGTATTTT. Encoded protein: CASSLGSEDTQYF. Together with reference TRBV7-3 and TRBJ2-3, the CDR3 gives the full variable domain: GAGVSQTPSNKVTEKGKYVELRCDPISGHTALYWYRQSLGQGPEFLIYFQGTGAADDSGLPNDRFFAVRPEGSVSTLKIQRTERGDSAVYLCASSLGSEDTQYFGPGTRLTVL.

The table lists this clonotype with a few counts. The chain is built from TRBV19 and TRBJ1-6; no reliable D call. Germline V lookup: CDR1 LNHDA, CDR2 SQIVND (reference sequence). There are 12 residues in the CDR3. The V end lost 8 bases, the J end lost 2 bases, and 4 bases lay between the germline ends. The CDR3 DNA reads as TGTGCCAGTTCAGCCTATAATTCACCCCTCCACTTT. Amino acids: CASSAYNSPLHF. Drawing the rest from reference TRBV19 and TRBJ1-6, the complete variable domain is DGGITQSPKYLFRKEGQNVTLSCEQNLNHDAMYWYRQDPGQGLRLIYYSQIVNDFQKGDIAEGYSVSREKKESFPLTVTSAQKNPTAFYLCASSAYNSPLHFGNGTRLTVT.

The chain carries TRBV6-4 and TRBJ1-6; D gene uncertain. Between the trimmed V and J ends, which lost 3 bases and 7 bases, there was a span of 10 bases. The CDR3 contains 14 residues. Germline-derived CDR1 and CDR2 are MRHNA and SNTAGT. CDR3 bases: TGTGCCAGCAGTGAGCTAGGGTGGAATTCACCCCTCCACTTT. It specifies CASSELGWNSPLHF.

This clonotype was detected only a few times. The chain uses TRBV28 and TRBJ2-7; a weak D match, TRBD1 (5 bases). The ends were cut back, 4 bases at V and 5 bases at J, with 15 bases in the middle. The germline V gene has CDR1 MDHEN and CDR2 SYDVKM. This CDR3 has 14 residues. CDR3 loop: CASSYFGAPDEQYF. CDR3 in DNA: TGTGCCAGCAGTTACTTTGGGGCGCCGGACGAGCAGTACTTC. Variable domain in full (rest from reference TRBV28 and TRBJ2-7): DVKVTQSSRYLVKRTGEKVFLECVQDMDHENMFWYRQDPGLGLRLIYFSYDVKMKEKGDIPEGYSVSREKKERFSLILESASTNQTSMYLCASSYFGAPDEQYFGPGTRLTVT.

The rearrangement uses TRBV10-3 and TRBJ1-1, with D tentatively TRBD1 (5 bases). Germline V gene lookup returns CDR1 ENHRY and CDR2 SYGVKD. Trimming removed 1 base from V and 5 bases from J, with 17 bases in between. The CDR3 sequence is 16 residues long. The DNA for the CDR3 is TGTGCCATCAGTGAGTTGGCGAGACGGGGGGGAACTGAAGCTTTCTTT. Residues: CAISELARRGGTEAFF.

This clonotype was found a few times. A much more abundant neighbour one base away suggests this may be a read error. The V gene is TRBV20-1, the J gene TRBJ2-7; D gene unclear. CDR1 is DFQATT, CDR2 SNEGSKA, per germline (reference sequence). The CDR3 totals 13 residues. The CDR3 is CSAREASSYERYF. DNA for the CDR3: TGCAGTGCTAGAGAGGCATCCTCCTACGAGCGGTACTTC.

This clonotype was seen more than once but under ten times. One end of the junction fails to match germline, which may point to a read error. The chain carries TRBV6-5 and TRBJ1-3, with 7 bases matching TRBD1. CDR1 and CDR2 from the germline V gene are MNHEY and SVGAGI. The CDR3 has 15 amino acids. DNA for the CDR3: TGTGCCGGCAGTACTGAACAGGGGAACGGAAACACCATATATTTT. This gives the protein CAGSTEQGNGNTIYF.

This clonotype was seen a few times. This chain uses TRBV27 with TRBJ2-2; D assignment may be TRBD1 or TRBD2 (5 bases each). Trimming stripped 6 bases from V and 2 bases from J, with 10 bases between. This CDR3 is 14 amino acids long. Germline V gene data show CDR1 as MNHEY and CDR2 as SMNVEV (reference sequence). CDR3 nucleotide sequence: TGTGCCAGCAGCCCGGGACCAAACACCGGGGAGCTGTTTTTT. Residues: CASSPGPNTGELFF.

The chain uses TRBV5-1 and TRBJ2-7, with unresolved D. Deletions cut 7 bases from V and 5 bases from J, with 22 bases between. The CDR3 extends over 15 amino acids. The V gene's germline CDR1 is SGHRS and CDR2 YFSETQ. CDR3 sequence (DNA): TGCGCCAGCGGTTCCCCGGGTTCGGGTCTGAACGAGCAGTACTTC. This sequence encodes CASGSPGSGLNEQYF. Together with reference TRBV5-1 and TRBJ2-7, the CDR3 gives the full variable domain: KAGVTQTPRYLIKTRGQQVTLSCSPISGHRSVSWYQQTPGQGLQFLFEYFSETQRNKGNFPGRFSGRQFSNSRSEMNVSTLELGDSALYLCASGSPGSGLNEQYFGPGTRLTVT.

This clonotype was counted a few times. The chain carries TRBV9 and TRBJ2-4; a weak D match, TRBD1 (5 bases). The J call could be wrong; TRBJ2-7 is a better fit for the DNA end. Per germline, CDR1 SGDLS and CDR2 YYNGEE. This CDR3 is built from 16 residues. The CDR3 DNA reads as TGTGCCAGCAGCCCTAGGATGGCAGGGTCGGTCTACGAGCAGTACTTC. Its protein product is CASSPRMAGSVYEQYF.

There are a few counts of this clonotype. This clone may be a read error of a much larger clone one base away. The chain combines TRBV6-4 with TRBJ2-7; 7 bases match TRBD1. V lost 3 bases, J lost 7 bases, and 9 bases stayed unmatched. This CDR3 spans 14 amino acids. Looked up from germline, CDR1 is MRHNA and CDR2 is SNTAGT. The CDR3 DNA follows: TGTGCCAGCAGTGATCGGACAGGCAGCAATGAGCAGTACTTC. Its protein is CASSDRTGSNEQYF.

The rearrangement uses TRBV12-3 or TRBV12-4 and TRBJ2-7, with a tentative D call TRBD1 (6 bases). Trimming removed 3 bases from V and 2 bases from J, with 17 bases in between. This CDR3 region has 16 residues. This CDR3 is CASSFRGGGRPYEQYF. In DNA, the CDR3 is TGTGCCAGCAGTTTTCGTGGTGGGGGCCGCCCCTACGAGCAGTACTTC.

The chain employs TRBV2 and TRBJ1-5; 7 nucleotides line up with TRBD1. The V gene end was trimmed by 4 bases and the J gene end by 4 bases; junction bases not matched to a gene: 7. Germline values: CDR1 SNHLY, CDR2 FYNNEI. The CDR3 extends over 15 amino acids. CDR3 nucleotides: TGTGCCAGCAGTGTTCCCGCGACAGGGAATCAGCCCCAGCATTTT. Protein: CASSVPATGNQPQHF.